The rows below give T cell receptor beta chains drawn from one sample of a study of control samples from healthy donors and cancer patients. Assay: immunoSEQ multiplex PCR; the TCRdb copy retains only in-frame clones and omits some. Of about 150,000 clones in the sample, around 95% were seen once. Material for sequencing was blood. These receptors originate from a man between 40 and 49 years old in good health. The CDR3 runs from the conserved cysteine through the conserved F or W. A D gene is named only where the DNA matches it firmly. Clone size is not always given. Where it is, it says once, few, many or a class for expanded clones.

d_gene: -; abundance: -; v_gene: TRBV5-4; j_gene: TRBJ1-1; CDR3aa: CASSSDTRVPYTEAFF; CDR3nt: TGTGCCAGCAGCTCGGACACCCGAGTGCCCTACACTGAAGCTTTCTTT
d_gene: -; abundance: -; v_gene: TRBV21-1; j_gene: TRBJ2-3; CDR3aa: CASSPQVVAGAEWDTQYF; CDR3nt: TGTGCCAGCAGCCCACAAGTTGTAGCGGGGGCAGAATGGGATACGCAGTATTTT
d_gene: -; abundance: once; v_gene: TRBV11-1; j_gene: TRBJ1-4; CDR3aa: CASSLTGFGEKLFF; CDR3nt: TGTGCCAGCAGCTTAACAGGGTTCGGAGAAAAACTGTTTTTT
d_gene: -; abundance: -; v_gene: TRBV5-1; j_gene: TRBJ1-6; CDR3aa: CASSLGQGRIPLHF; CDR3nt: TGCGCCAGCAGCTTGGGACAAGGGCGTATCCCCCTCCACTTT
d_gene: TRBD1; abundance: -; v_gene: TRBV27; j_gene: TRBJ1-5; CDR3aa: CASRSGGWNQPQHF; CDR3nt: TGTGCCAGCAGATCAGGGGGTTGGAATCAGCCCCAGCATTTT
d_gene: -; abundance: -; v_gene: TRBV28; j_gene: TRBJ1-4; CDR3aa: CASSGRQVRANEKLFF; CDR3nt: TGTGCCAGCAGTGGCCGCCAAGTGAGAGCTAATGAAAAACTGTTTTTT
d_gene: -; abundance: -; v_gene: TRBV28; j_gene: TRBJ2-1; CDR3aa: CASSTIRAGINNEQFF; CDR3nt: TGTGCCAGCAGTACCATACGCGCGGGGATCAACAATGAGCAGTTCTTC
d_gene: TRBD1; abundance: -; v_gene: TRBV30; j_gene: TRBJ2-1; CDR3aa: CAWSPLQGSEQFF; CDR3nt: TGTGCCTGGAGTCCATTACAGGGGAGTGAGCAGTTCTTC
d_gene: -; abundance: -; v_gene: TRBV27; j_gene: TRBJ2-6; CDR3aa: CASMGGANVLTF; CDR3nt: TGTGCCAGCATGGGGGGGGCCAACGTCCTGACTTTC
d_gene: -; abundance: -; v_gene: TRBV28; j_gene: TRBJ2-3; CDR3aa: CASRSPGRSTDTQYF; CDR3nt: TGTGCCAGCAGATCCCCGGGCCGGAGCACAGATACGCAGTATTTT
d_gene: -; abundance: -; v_gene: TRBV19; j_gene: TRBJ1-2; CDR3aa: CASSMGTLSFGGYTF; CDR3nt: TGTGCCAGTAGTATGGGGACACTTTCATTCGGCGGCTACACCTTC
d_gene: -; abundance: -; v_gene: TRBV7-9; j_gene: TRBJ2-2; CDR3aa: CASSLVWVYGEPNTGELFF; CDR3nt: TGTGCCAGCAGCTTAGTTTGGGTCTATGGCGAGCCGAACACCGGGGAGCTGTTTTTT
d_gene: -; abundance: -; v_gene: TRBV28; j_gene: TRBJ2-1; CDR3aa: CASSLGPQNEQFF; CDR3nt: TGTGCCAGCAGTTTAGGGCCCCAAAATGAGCAGTTCTTC
d_gene: -; abundance: -; v_gene: TRBV6-6; j_gene: TRBJ2-1; CDR3aa: CASSSIRTEQFF; CDR3nt: TGTGCCAGCAGTTCTATAAGAACTGAGCAGTTCTTC
d_gene: -; abundance: -; v_gene: TRBV4-1; j_gene: TRBJ1-1; CDR3aa: CASSQERGVTEAFF; CDR3nt: TGCGCCAGCAGCCAAGAAAGGGGTGTCACTGAAGCTTTCTTT
d_gene: -; abundance: -; v_gene: TRBV5-8; j_gene: TRBJ1-2; CDR3aa: CASSLEGTRTGGYTF; CDR3nt: TGTGCCAGCAGCTTGGAGGGAACTCGAACGGGGGGCTACACCTTC
d_gene: TRBD1; abundance: -; v_gene: TRBV18; j_gene: TRBJ2-7; CDR3aa: CASSQTGGNEQYF; CDR3nt: TGTGCCAGCTCCCAGACAGGGGGCAACGAGCAGTACTTC
d_gene: -; abundance: once; v_gene: TRBV27; j_gene: TRBJ1-2; CDR3aa: CASMGWTNYGYTF; CDR3nt: TGTGCCAGCATGGGATGGACCAACTATGGCTACACCTTC
d_gene: TRBD1; abundance: -; v_gene: TRBV5-1; j_gene: TRBJ2-3; CDR3aa: CASSARNRGRTDTQYF; CDR3nt: TGCGCCAGCAGCGCCAGGAACAGGGGACGCACAGATACGCAGTATTTT
d_gene: -; abundance: -; v_gene: TRBV7-6; j_gene: TRBJ2-2; CDR3aa: CASSLAGLNTGELFF; CDR3nt: TGTGCCAGCAGCTTAGCGGGACTTAACACCGGGGAGCTGTTTTTT
d_gene: TRBD1; abundance: -; v_gene: TRBV6-4; j_gene: TRBJ1-5; CDR3aa: CASSVTTGQPNQPQHF; CDR3nt: TGTGCCAGCAGTGTCACCACGGGACAGCCTAATCAGCCCCAGCATTTT
d_gene: -; abundance: -; v_gene: TRBV27; j_gene: TRBJ2-7; CDR3aa: CASRSRPQTTYEQYF; CDR3nt: TGTGCCAGCAGGTCACGACCCCAAACTACCTACGAGCAGTACTTC
d_gene: -; abundance: -; v_gene: TRBV27; j_gene: TRBJ1-3; CDR3aa: CASKGGAGSGNTIYF; CDR3nt: TGTGCCTCCAAAGGGGGAGCCGGGTCTGGAAACACCATATATTTT
d_gene: -; abundance: -; v_gene: TRBV6-5; j_gene: TRBJ2-1; CDR3aa: CASSYSGGHNEQFF; CDR3nt: TGTGCCAGCAGTTACTCGGGGGGCCACAATGAGCAGTTCTTC
d_gene: -; abundance: -; v_gene: TRBV13; j_gene: TRBJ2-3; CDR3aa: CASSEGVRVPPLGDTQYF; CDR3nt: TGTGCCAGCAGCGAAGGGGTACGGGTACCCCCCCTTGGCGATACGCAGTATTTT
d_gene: -; abundance: once; v_gene: TRBV2; j_gene: TRBJ2-3; CDR3aa: CASSEWGLSTTDTQYF; CDR3nt: TGTGCCAGCAGTGAATGGGGCCTATCTACCACAGATACGCAGTATTTT
d_gene: TRBD1; abundance: -; v_gene: TRBV29-1; j_gene: TRBJ2-1; CDR3aa: CSAVHRGRHNEQFF; CDR3nt: TGCAGCGCGGTTCACAGGGGACGGCACAATGAGCAGTTCTTC
d_gene: -; abundance: -; v_gene: TRBV27; j_gene: TRBJ2-1; CDR3aa: CASRIGLRSNEQFF; CDR3nt: TGTGCCAGCAGGATCGGGTTGAGGAGCAATGAGCAGTTCTTC
d_gene: -; abundance: -; v_gene: TRBV18; j_gene: TRBJ1-3; CDR3aa: CASSTDTLSGNTIYF; CDR3nt: TGTGCCAGCTCAACGGACACTCTCTCTGGAAACACCATATATTTT
d_gene: TRBD1; abundance: -; v_gene: TRBV9; j_gene: TRBJ1-2; CDR3aa: CASSPGQGRLYGYTF; CDR3nt: TGTGCCAGCAGCCCGGGACAGGGGCGTCTCTATGGCTACACCTTC
d_gene: -; abundance: -; v_gene: TRBV18; j_gene: TRBJ1-4; CDR3aa: CASSPSGIATNEKLFF; CDR3nt: TGTGCCAGCTCACCATCAGGAATCGCAACTAATGAAAAACTGTTTTTT
d_gene: -; abundance: -; v_gene: TRBV9; j_gene: TRBJ1-6; CDR3aa: CASSPMDRPPLHF; CDR3nt: TGTGCCAGCAGCCCGATGGACCGTCCTCCCCTCCACTTT
d_gene: -; abundance: -; v_gene: TRBV15; j_gene: TRBJ2-2; CDR3aa: CATSREWGNTGELFF; CDR3nt: TGTGCCACCAGCAGAGAATGGGGGAACACCGGGGAGCTGTTTTTT
d_gene: -; abundance: -; v_gene: TRBV5-4; j_gene: TRBJ1-1; CDR3aa: CASSLKGWNTEAFF; CDR3nt: TGTGCCAGCAGCTTGAAGGGATGGAACACTGAAGCTTTCTTT
d_gene: TRBD2; abundance: -; v_gene: TRBV4-3; j_gene: TRBJ2-3; CDR3aa: CASSQDLASGLSTDTQYF; CDR3nt: TGCGCCAGCAGCCAAGATTTAGCTAGCGGGTTATCCACAGATACGCAGTATTTT
d_gene: -; abundance: -; v_gene: TRBV11-2; j_gene: TRBJ2-3; CDR3aa: CASSLNTRASTDTQYF; CDR3nt: TGTGCCAGCAGCTTAAATACCCGGGCCAGCACAGATACGCAGTATTTT
d_gene: TRBD1; abundance: once; v_gene: TRBV5-1; j_gene: TRBJ1-5; CDR3aa: CASSPAPTGPGNQPQHF; CDR3nt: TGCGCCAGCAGCCCGGCCCCGACAGGGCCGGGCAATCAGCCCCAGCATTTT
d_gene: TRBD1; abundance: once; v_gene: TRBV6-6; j_gene: TRBJ1-5; CDR3aa: CASSSGTGVQPQHF; CDR3nt: TGTGCCAGCAGTTCCGGGACAGGGGTTCAGCCCCAGCATTTT
d_gene: TRBD1; abundance: -; v_gene: TRBV24-1; j_gene: TRBJ1-2; CDR3aa: CATSDPSATGSYGYTF; CDR3nt: TGTGCCACCAGTGACCCTTCTGCGACAGGGTCCTATGGCTACACCTTC
d_gene: -; abundance: -; v_gene: TRBV21-1; j_gene: TRBJ1-2; CDR3aa: CASSKGQGGRGYTF; CDR3nt: TGTGCCAGCAGCAAAGGACAGGGAGGACGAGGCTACACCTTC
d_gene: -; abundance: -; v_gene: TRBV3-1/TRBV3-2; j_gene: TRBJ2-2; CDR3aa: CASSFGQPTGELFF; CDR3nt: TGTGCCAGCAGCTTTGGACAGCCCACCGGGGAGCTGTTTTTT
d_gene: -; abundance: -; v_gene: TRBV6-5; j_gene: TRBJ1-1; CDR3aa: CASSPGTRVNTEAFF; CDR3nt: TGTGCCAGCAGTCCCGGGACGCGGGTGAACACTGAAGCTTTCTTT
d_gene: -; abundance: few; v_gene: TRBV25-1; j_gene: TRBJ1-1; CDR3aa: CASSGTDTEAFF; CDR3nt: TGTGCCAGCAGTGGGACAGACACTGAAGCTTTCTTT
d_gene: -; abundance: -; v_gene: TRBV7-2; j_gene: TRBJ1-5; CDR3aa: CASSFSHNSNQPQHF; CDR3nt: TGTGCCAGCAGCTTCTCACACAATAGCAATCAGCCCCAGCATTTT
d_gene: TRBD1; abundance: -; v_gene: TRBV13; j_gene: TRBJ1-1; CDR3aa: CASSLGTGRPEAFF; CDR3nt: TGTGCCAGCAGCTTAGGGACAGGGAGGCCTGAAGCTTTCTTT